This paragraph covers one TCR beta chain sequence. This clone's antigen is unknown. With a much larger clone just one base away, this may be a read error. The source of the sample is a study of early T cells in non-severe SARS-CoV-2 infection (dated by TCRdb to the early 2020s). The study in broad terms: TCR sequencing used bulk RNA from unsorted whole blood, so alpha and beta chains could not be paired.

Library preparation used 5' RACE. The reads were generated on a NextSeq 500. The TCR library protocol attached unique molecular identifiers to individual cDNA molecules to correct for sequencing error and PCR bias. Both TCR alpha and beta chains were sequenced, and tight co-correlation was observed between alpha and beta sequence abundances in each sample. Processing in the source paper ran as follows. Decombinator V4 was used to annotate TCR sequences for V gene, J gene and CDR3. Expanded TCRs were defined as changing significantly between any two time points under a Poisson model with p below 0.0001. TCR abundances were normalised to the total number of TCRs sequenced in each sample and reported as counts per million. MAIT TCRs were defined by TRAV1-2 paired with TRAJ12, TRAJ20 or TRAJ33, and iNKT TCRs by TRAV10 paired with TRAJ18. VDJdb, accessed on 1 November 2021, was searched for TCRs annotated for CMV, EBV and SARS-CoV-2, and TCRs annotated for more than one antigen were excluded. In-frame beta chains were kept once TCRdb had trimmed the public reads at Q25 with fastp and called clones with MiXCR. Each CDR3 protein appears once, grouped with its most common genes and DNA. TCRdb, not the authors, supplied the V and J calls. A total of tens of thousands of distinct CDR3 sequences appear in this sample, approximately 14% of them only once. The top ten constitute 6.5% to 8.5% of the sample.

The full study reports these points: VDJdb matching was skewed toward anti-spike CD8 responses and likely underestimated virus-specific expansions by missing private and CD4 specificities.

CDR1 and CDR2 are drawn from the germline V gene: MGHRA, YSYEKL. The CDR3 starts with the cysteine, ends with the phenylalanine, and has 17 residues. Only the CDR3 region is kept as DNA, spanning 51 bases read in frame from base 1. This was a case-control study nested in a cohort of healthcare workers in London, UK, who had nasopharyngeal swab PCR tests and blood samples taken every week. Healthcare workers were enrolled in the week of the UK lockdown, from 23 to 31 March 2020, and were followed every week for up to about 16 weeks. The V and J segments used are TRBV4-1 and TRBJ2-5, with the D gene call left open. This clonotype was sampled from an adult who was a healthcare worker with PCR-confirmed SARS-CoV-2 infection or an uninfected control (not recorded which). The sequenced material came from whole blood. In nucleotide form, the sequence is TGCTCCAGCAGCCAAGATCGGCAGGTTCTGTACCAAGAGACCCAGTACTTC. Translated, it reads CSSSQDRQVLYQETQYF.